The 18 T cell receptor beta chains in this list originate from one sample, sequenced in a study of beta chain features in type 1 diabetes. Sequencing targeted expressed TCRB transcripts, as all isolated RNA had been reverse transcribed. Sequenced by immunoSEQ multiplex PCR; TCRdb stores in-frame clones only, minus some. The table lists hundreds of thousands of clones, roughly 9.6% of them singletons. Sequenced input: naive CD4+ T cells from blood. All receptors derive from a young woman in good health.

This clone has more than one count but fewer than ten. This sequence joins TRBV19 and TRBJ1-1; 10 positions agree with TRBD1. The CDR3 has 16 residues. With V trimmed by 8 bases and J by 5 bases, 14 bases remained unmatched. The V gene's germline CDR1 is LNHDA and CDR2 SQIVND (reference sequence). The CDR3 sequence is CASFDRGHPSRTEAFF. The CDR3 DNA sequence: TGTGCCAGTTTCGACAGGGGGCACCCGAGCCGGACTGAAGCTTTCTTT.

This clone was counted a few times. This sequence joins TRBV30 and TRBJ2-2; no reliable D call. Deletions cut 5 bases from V and 4 bases from J, with 14 bases between. Germline V gene data show CDR1 as GTSNPN and CDR2 as SVGIG (reference sequence). The CDR3 is 14 residues long. In nucleotides, the CDR3 is TGTGCCTGGGCTTCATTCAGTCTCACCGGGGAGCTGTTTTTT. This codes for CAWASFSLTGELFF.

For the CDR3, the DNA is TGTGCCAGCAGCGCGGGACAGCCACTCTCTGGGGCCAACGTCCTGACTTTC. This sequence encodes CASSAGQPLSGANVLTF. The rearrangement uses TRBV5-4 and TRBJ2-6; D perhaps matches TRBD1 (7 bases). Trimming cost V 4 bases and J 0 bases, with 14 bases left between them. There are 17 residues in the CDR3. Germline V gene lookup returns CDR1 SGHNT and CDR2 YYREEE (reference sequence).

The V and J genes are TRBV11-2 and TRBJ2-5; 8 bases map to TRBD2. CDR3 length: 14 residues. Germline values: CDR1 SGHAT, CDR2 FQNNGV. V lost 6 bases to trimming and J lost 5 bases; unmatched junction nucleotides: 8. The CDR3 DNA follows: TGTGCCAGCAGTACCAGCGGGAGTCCCGAGACCCAGTACTTC. Encoded protein: CASSTSGSPETQYF.

V and J are TRBV15 and TRBJ1-4, with D possibly being TRBD1 (6 bases). Germline CDR1 reads LNHNV; CDR2 reads YYDKDF (reference sequence). The CDR3 totals 13 residues. Trimming pared 8 bases from V and 4 bases from J, leaving 11 bases between. For the CDR3, the DNA is TGTGCCACCGCGACAGGAATTAATGAAAAACTGTTTTTT. The encoded protein is CATATGINEKLFF.

V usage is TRBV28 and J usage is TRBJ2-7; TRBD1 matches 9 bases. The length of the CDR3 is 14 residues. The germline V gene has CDR1 MDHEN and CDR2 SYDVKM. V lost 6 bases, J lost 2 bases, and 5 bases stayed unmatched. The CDR3 spells CASRLQGAPYEQYF. The CDR3 DNA follows: TGTGCCAGCAGACTACAGGGGGCCCCCTACGAGCAGTACTTC.

This chain links TRBV20-1 with TRBJ1-1; TRBD1 is a possible D gene (5 bases). CDR1 and CDR2 from the germline V gene are DFQATT and SNEGSKA (reference sequence). The CDR3 is 11 amino acids. Trimming shortened V by 3 bases and J by 5 bases, and 7 bases separated the two germline ends. CDR3 amino acids: CSASGGTEAFF. CDR3 sequence (DNA): TGCAGTGCTAGTGGGGGGACTGAAGCTTTCTTT.

This clone has only a few counts. V gene TRBV28 combines with J gene TRBJ2-4, with D possibly matching TRBD1 (6 bases). Germline V gives CDR1 MDHEN, CDR2 SYDVKM. The length of the CDR3 is 18 residues. V was trimmed by 5 bases and J by 0 bases, leaving 20 bases between them. CDR3 sequence reads: CASSVNGKGQKAKNIQYF. CDR3 in DNA: TGTGCCAGCAGTGTAAATGGGAAAGGACAGAAAGCCAAAAACATTCAGTACTTC.

This clone came up a few times. The gene calls are TRBV9 and TRBJ2-1, with 11 bases fitting TRBD2. Germline CDR1 is SGDLS and CDR2 is YYNGEE. The ends lost 0 bases at V and 5 bases at J; junction bases unmatched: 7. The CDR3 has 17 residues. CDR3 sequence (DNA): TGTGCCAGCAGCGTAGTTAGCGGGAGGGCCGGCGACAATGAGCAGTTCTTC. Its protein is CASSVVSGRAGDNEQFF.

This clone was counted a few times. V usage is TRBV19 and J usage is TRBJ1-4, with D possibly being TRBD1 (5 bases). The CDR3 has 16 amino acids. V was pared by 5 bases and J by 0 bases, with 13 bases between. Germline CDR1 reads LNHDA; CDR2 reads SQIVND (reference sequence). Here the CDR3 DNA reads TGTGCCAGTAGTCCCCGGAGGGGCACAACTAATGAAAAACTGTTTTTT. This encodes CASSPRRGTTNEKLFF.

This clone was found a few times. The chain links TRBV13 to TRBJ2-7; 10 bases are shared with TRBD1. Germline V gene data show CDR1 as PRHDT and CDR2 as FYEKMQ (reference sequence). CDR3 length: 14 amino acids. V shed 3 bases and J 6 bases; nucleotides not matched to a gene: 5. The CDR3 sequence: CASSLRQGALEQYF. CDR3 bases: TGTGCCAGCAGCTTGAGACAGGGGGCTCTCGAGCAGTACTTC.

The sample holds a few counts of this clone. J is TRBJ2-3 and V is TRBV18; TRBD2 aligns across 10 bases. Germline V gene lookup returns CDR1 KGHSH and CDR2 LQKENI. The CDR3 has 16 residues. Germline trimming cut 2 bases from V and 6 bases from J; bases unmatched to any gene: 8. CDR3 loop: CASSPNPSGSSDTQYF. The CDR3, as DNA: TGTGCCAGCTCACCAAATCCTAGCGGGAGTTCGGATACGCAGTATTTT. Based on the CDR3 plus reference TRBV18 and TRBJ2-3, the full variable domain is NAGVMQNPRHLVRRRGQEARLRCSPMKGHSHVYWYRQLPEEGLKFMVYLQKENIIDESGMPKERFSAEFPKEGPSILRIQQVVRGDSAAYFCASSPNPSGSSDTQYFGPGTRLTVL.

This clone was seen only a few times. The V call is TRBV7-3, the J call TRBJ2-1; TRBD1 might be the D (6 bases). Germline V lookup: CDR1 SGHTA, CDR2 FQGTGA. The ends were cut back, 5 bases at V and 0 bases at J, with 11 bases in the middle. This CDR3 has 15 residues. CDR3 sequence reads: CASSIQGSSYNEQFF. The CDR3 nucleotides are TGTGCCAGCAGCATACAGGGCAGCTCCTACAATGAGCAGTTCTTC. Full variable domain (outside the CDR3, taken from reference TRBV7-3 and TRBJ2-1): GAGVSQTPSNKVTEKGKYVELRCDPISGHTALYWYRQSLGQGPEFLIYFQGTGAADDSGLPNDRFFAVRPEGSVSTLKIQRTERGDSAVYLCASSIQGSSYNEQFFGPGTRLTVL.

V is TRBV7-9 and J is TRBJ2-7, with TRBD1 as a possible D gene (5 bases). This CDR3 comprises 13 residues. V was shortened by 5 bases and J by 3 bases, with 11 bases between the two germline ends. Germline CDR1 is SEHNR and CDR2 is FQNEAQ (reference sequence). The CDR3 sequence: CASSVSQGYEQYF. The CDR3 nucleotides are TGTGCCAGCAGCGTTAGTCAGGGCTACGAGCAGTACTTC.

This clone occurred a few times. The chain couples TRBV6-1 to TRBJ2-5, with no clear D. CDR1 is MNHNS, CDR2 SASEGT, per germline. V lost 6 bases, J lost 5 bases, and 7 bases lay in between. This CDR3 comprises 11 residues. CDR3 in amino acids: CASSLRETQYF. The CDR3 bases are TGTGCCAGCAGCCTACGGGAGACCCAGTACTTC.

There are a few counts of this clone. The chain carries TRBV7-3 and TRBJ2-1; TRBD2 matches 11 bases. Looked up from germline, CDR1 is SGHTA and CDR2 is FQGTGA. V dropped 1 base and J dropped 5; count of bases not matched to a gene: 10. CDR3 length: 18 residues. CDR3 residues: CASSLNPPGTSGHNEQFF. The CDR3 nucleotides read TGTGCCAGCAGCTTAAATCCCCCAGGGACTAGCGGCCACAATGAGCAGTTCTTC.

This clone has just a few counts. Other DNA sequences of this sample code for an identical CDR3. CDR3 amino acids: CASSRGQGPETQYF. CDR3 bases: TGCGCCAGCAGCAGGGGACAGGGCCCCGAGACCCAGTACTTC. The chain combines TRBV5-1 with TRBJ2-5; 9 bases map to TRBD1. This CDR3 contains 14 residues. Germline lookup yields CDR1 SGHRS and CDR2 YFSETQ. After removal of 4 bases from V and 5 bases from J, the junction contained 6 bases not matched to a gene. Full variable domain (remainder filled in from reference TRBV5-1 and TRBJ2-5): KAGVTQTPRYLIKTRGQQVTLSCSPISGHRSVSWYQQTPGQGLQFLFEYFSETQRNKGNFPGRFSGRQFSNSRSEMNVSTLELGDSALYLCASSRGQGPETQYFGPGTRLLVL.

The V and J genes are TRBV6-5 and TRBJ2-3; 9 bases align to TRBD2. V lost 8 bases to trimming and J lost 4 bases; unmatched junction nucleotides: 7. This CDR3 is built from 14 residues. Germline-derived CDR1 and CDR2 are MNHEY and SVGAGI. In DNA form, the CDR3 reads TGTGCCAGCCCTAGCGGGATGTCGGCAGATACGCAGTATTTT. It is translated as CASPSGMSADTQYF.